This passage covers 17 T cell receptor beta chains from one sample sequenced in a study of T cells after yellow fever vaccination. TCRdb analysed the 5' RACE reads with MiXCR anew, one entry per CDR3 protein. The sample shows fewer than 450,000 distinct CDR3 sequences, about 4% of them seen only once. This material consisted of PBMCs, taken 5 days after the yellow fever booster vaccination. The origin of the receptors is a man aged 18 to 35 who received the YFV17D yellow fever vaccine.

This clonotype was counted only a few times. CDR3 sequence reads: CASSGALDSYNSPLHF. DNA of the CDR3: TGTGCCAGCAGCGGAGCTCTGGACAGTTATAATTCACCCCTCCACTTT. V and J are TRBV7-2 and TRBJ1-6, with D maybe TRBD1 (6 bases). Between the trimmed V and J ends, which lost 5 bases and 4 bases, there was a span of 15 bases. From germline, CDR1 is SGHTA and CDR2 FQGNSA. CDR3 size: 16 residues. Looking up the rest from reference TRBV7-2 and TRBJ1-6 gives the full variable domain: GAGVSQSPSNKVTEKGKDVELRCDPISGHTALYWYRQSLGQGLEFLIYFQGNSAPDKSGLPSDRFSAERTGGSVSTLTIQRTQQEDSAVYLCASSGALDSYNSPLHFGNGTRLTVT.

V and J are TRBV5-6 and TRBJ2-5; TRBD1 might be the D (6 bases). The CDR3 consists of 13 residues. The germline CDR1 and CDR2 sequences are SGHDT and YYEEEE. Trimming removed 5 bases at V and 1 base at J, with 9 bases between. The DNA for the CDR3 is TGTGCCAGCAGATGGGGGCCCCAAGAGACCCAGTACTTC. Its translation: CASRWGPQETQYF.

In this sample, this clonotype turned up a few times. This chain uses TRBV3-1 with TRBJ2-3, with D tentatively TRBD2 (6 bases). Trimming stripped 4 bases from V and 1 base from J, with 18 bases between. Germline V lookup: CDR1 LGHDT, CDR2 YNNKEL (reference sequence). This CDR3 comprises 17 residues. CDR3 sequence reads: CASSRTLRGGGTDTQYF. The DNA for the CDR3 is TGTGCCAGCAGCCGAACGCTCCGGGGAGGTGGCACAGATACGCAGTATTTT.

This clonotype appeared a few times. The V and J genes are TRBV3-1 and TRBJ2-1, with D possibly TRBD2 on 5 matching bases. CDR1 LGHDT and CDR2 YNNKEL come from the germline V gene (reference sequence). V was pared by 4 bases and J by 0 bases, with 10 bases between. The CDR3 totals 15 residues. CDR3 protein: CASSLTTSSYNEQFF. The DNA of the CDR3 is TGTGCCAGCAGCCTAACTACTAGCTCCTACAATGAGCAGTTCTTC.

This rearrangement joins TRBV28 to TRBJ1-6; D is unresolved. V was shortened by 5 bases and J by 4 bases, with 12 bases between the two germline ends. CDR1 is MDHEN and CDR2 is SYDVKM in the germline V gene. The CDR3 contains 15 residues. CDR3 sequence: CASSLDGLYNSPLHF. The CDR3 nucleotides read TGTGCCAGCAGTCTGGACGGGCTTTATAATTCACCCCTCCACTTT.

This rearrangement joins TRBV12-3 or TRBV12-4 to TRBJ1-2; 9 bases align to TRBD1. Unmatched junction bases numbered 9, after V lost 5 bases and J lost 8 bases. The CDR3 has 14 amino acids. The CDR3 sequence is CASSPRDRVNGYTF. The CDR3 bases are TGTGCCAGCAGTCCCCGGGACAGGGTTAACGGCTACACCTTC.

This clonotype was seen repeatedly, ten times or more. The chain has TRBV6-5 and TRBJ1-2; the D is unclear. Trimming took 8 bases from V and 3 from J, leaving 16 bases between them. The CDR3 loop spans 14 amino acids. CDR1 and CDR2 (germline): MNHEY, SVGAGI. CDR3 sequence (DNA): TGTGCCAGCGGAATCGGAGGTCCCGACTATGGCTACACCTTC. It yields the protein CASGIGGPDYGYTF.

This clonotype turned up a few times. The rearrangement uses TRBV7-3 and TRBJ2-3; D ambiguous. Trimming left V 1 base short and J 1 base short, with 15 bases between. CDR3 length: 17 amino acids. CDR1 and CDR2 from the germline V gene are SGHTA and FQGTGA. The CDR3 region is CASSLIQTGSGTDTQYF. The DNA for the CDR3 is TGTGCCAGCAGCTTAATTCAGACCGGGTCGGGCACAGATACGCAGTATTTT.

This clonotype was recorded many times. This chain links TRBV20-1 with TRBJ1-2; no reliable D call. Germline-derived CDR1 and CDR2 are DFQATT and SNEGSKA (reference sequence). The CDR3 runs to 14 residues. V was pared by 3 bases and J by 3 bases, with 14 bases between. The CDR3 is CSASSAIQDYGYTF. Written as DNA, the CDR3 is TGCAGTGCTAGCTCCGCCATTCAAGACTATGGCTACACCTTC.

This chain joins TRBV27 and TRBJ2-3, with a possible D match to TRBD1 (6 bases). The CDR3 is 15 amino acids. Germline CDR1 is MNHEY and CDR2 is SMNVEV (reference sequence). V lost 2 bases and J 2 bases, leaving 11 bases between the germline ends. The CDR3 reads CASSLTGTHTDTQYF. DNA of the CDR3: TGTGCCAGCAGTTTAACCGGGACACACACAGATACGCAGTATTTT.

In this sample, this clonotype turned up a few times. One end of the junction does not line up with germline, which may come from a read error. This chain joins TRBV27 and TRBJ1-1; D is ambiguous. The germline gives CDR1 MNHEY, CDR2 SMNVEV (reference sequence). This CDR3 spans 12 amino acids. The CDR3, as DNA: TGTGCCAGCAGACTAGGGCTCTCTGAAGCCTTCTTT. Translated, it gives CASRLGLSEAFF.

At least ten counts were recorded for this clonotype. This rearrangement joins TRBV6-6 to TRBJ1-2, with D perhaps TRBD1 (6 bases). The germline V gene encodes CDR1 MNHNY and CDR2 SVGAGI (reference sequence). This CDR3 has 12 amino acids. Trimming pared 7 bases from V and 6 bases from J, leaving 12 bases between. The DNA of the CDR3 is TGTGCCAGCAACCAGGGGCTAGATGGCTACACCTTC. It translates to CASNQGLDGYTF.

This clonotype was seen a handful of times. V and J are TRBV5-1 and TRBJ2-1; 9 positions agree with TRBD1. The J segment lost 5 bases and the V segment lost 5 bases, leaving 11 bases of the junction unmatched. From germline, CDR1 is SGHRS and CDR2 YFSETQ. The CDR3 runs to 16 residues. As DNA, the CDR3 is TGCGCCAGCAGTGCCCGACCGGGACAGGGCCACAATGAGCAGTTCTTC. This translates into CASSARPGQGHNEQFF.

This clonotype was observed a handful of times. J is TRBJ2-3 and V is TRBV5-1; D may correspond to TRBD1 or TRBD2 (5 bases each). V lost 4 bases to trimming and J lost 2 bases, with 17 bases between them. Germline V gene data show CDR1 as SGHRS and CDR2 as YFSETQ. The CDR3 totals 16 residues. CDR3 DNA sequence: TGCGCCAGCAGCGTGACCCGGGACGGAGACACAGATACGCAGTATTTT. Encoded protein: CASSVTRDGDTDTQYF. Full variable domain (outside the CDR3, taken from reference TRBV5-1 and TRBJ2-3): KAGVTQTPRYLIKTRGQQVTLSCSPISGHRSVSWYQQTPGQGLQFLFEYFSETQRNKGNFPGRFSGRQFSNSRSEMNVSTLELGDSALYLCASSVTRDGDTDTQYFGPGTRLTVL.

This clonotype was observed a few times. This rearrangement joins TRBV28 to TRBJ1-5, with D unresolved. Trimming removed 6 bases from V and 6 bases from J, with 9 bases in between. Per germline, CDR1 MDHEN and CDR2 SYDVKM. The CDR3 has 12 amino acids. CDR3 residues: CASSWVGQPQHF. In DNA form, the CDR3 reads TGTGCCAGCAGCTGGGTTGGTCAGCCCCAGCATTTT.

The rearrangement uses TRBV19 and TRBJ1-5; D gene uncertain. Germline CDR1 reads LNHDA; CDR2 reads SQIVND (reference sequence). The CDR3 spans 14 residues. V was trimmed by 6 bases and J by 0 bases, leaving 9 bases between them. In nucleotides, the CDR3 is TGTGCCAGTAGACTCGGAAATAGCAATCAGCCCCAGCATTTT. Amino acids: CASRLGNSNQPQHF.

This clonotype was picked up a small number of times. The chain couples TRBV24-1 to TRBJ2-7; D possibly uses TRBD1 or TRBD2 (6 bases each). Germline V gene sequence: CDR1 KGHDR, CDR2 SFDVKD. The CDR3 has 14 amino acids. Between the trimmed V and J ends, which lost 4 bases and 2 bases, there was a span of 11 bases. CDR3 coding DNA: TGTGCCACCAGTGACATGGGGGGCCCCTACGAGCAGTACGTC. Its translation: CATSDMGGPYEQYV.